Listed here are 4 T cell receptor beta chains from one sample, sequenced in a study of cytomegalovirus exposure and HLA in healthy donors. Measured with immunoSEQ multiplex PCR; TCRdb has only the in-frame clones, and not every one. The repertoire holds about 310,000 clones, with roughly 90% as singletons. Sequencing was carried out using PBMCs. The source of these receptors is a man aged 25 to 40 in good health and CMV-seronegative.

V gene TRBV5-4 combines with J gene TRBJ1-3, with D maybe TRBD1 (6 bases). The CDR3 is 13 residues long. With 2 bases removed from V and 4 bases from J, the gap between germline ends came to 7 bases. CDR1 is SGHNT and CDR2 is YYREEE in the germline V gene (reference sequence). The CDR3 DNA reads TGTGCCAGCAGCTTCCAGGGGGGAAACACCATATATTTT. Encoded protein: CASSFQGGNTIYF.

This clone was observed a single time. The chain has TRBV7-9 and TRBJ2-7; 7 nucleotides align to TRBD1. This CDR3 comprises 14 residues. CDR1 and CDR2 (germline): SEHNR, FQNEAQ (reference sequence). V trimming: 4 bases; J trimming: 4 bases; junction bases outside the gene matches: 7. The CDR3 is CASSSGTARYEQYF. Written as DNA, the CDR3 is TGTGCCAGCAGCTCTGGGACAGCCCGGTACGAGCAGTACTTC.

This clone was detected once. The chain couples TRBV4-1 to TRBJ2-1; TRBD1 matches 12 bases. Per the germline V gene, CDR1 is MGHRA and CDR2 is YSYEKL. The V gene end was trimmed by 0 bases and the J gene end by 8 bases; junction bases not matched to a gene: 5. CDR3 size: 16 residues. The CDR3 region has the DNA TGCGCCAGCAGCCAAGAGGGGGACAGGGGGCCCGATGAGCAGTTCTTC. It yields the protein CASSQEGDRGPDEQFF.

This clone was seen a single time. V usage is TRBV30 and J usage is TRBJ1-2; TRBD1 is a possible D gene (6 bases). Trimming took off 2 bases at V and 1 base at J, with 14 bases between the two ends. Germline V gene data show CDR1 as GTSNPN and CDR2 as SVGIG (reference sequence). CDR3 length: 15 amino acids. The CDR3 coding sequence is TGTGCCTGGAGTAAAGGGCAGGGGTTTAACTATGGCTACACCTTC. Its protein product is CAWSKGQGFNYGYTF.